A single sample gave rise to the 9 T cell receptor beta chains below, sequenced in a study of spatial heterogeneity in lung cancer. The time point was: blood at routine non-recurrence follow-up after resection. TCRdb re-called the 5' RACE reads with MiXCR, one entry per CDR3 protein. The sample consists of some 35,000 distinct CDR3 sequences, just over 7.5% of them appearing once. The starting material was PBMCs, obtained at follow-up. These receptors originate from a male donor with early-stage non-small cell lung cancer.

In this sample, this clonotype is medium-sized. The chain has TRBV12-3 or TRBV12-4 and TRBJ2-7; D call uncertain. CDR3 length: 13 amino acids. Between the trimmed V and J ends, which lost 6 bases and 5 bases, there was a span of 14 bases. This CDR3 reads CASSLSPSHEQYF. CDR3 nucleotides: TGTGCCAGCAGCCTAAGTCCATCCCACGAGCAGTACTTC.

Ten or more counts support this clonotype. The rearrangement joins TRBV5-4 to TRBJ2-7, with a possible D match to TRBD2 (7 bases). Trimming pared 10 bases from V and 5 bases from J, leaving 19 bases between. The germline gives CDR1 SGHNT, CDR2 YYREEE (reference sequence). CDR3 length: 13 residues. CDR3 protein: CAEGGENRDEQYF. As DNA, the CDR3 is TGTGCCGAGGGGGGGGAGAACAGAGACGAGCAGTACTTC.

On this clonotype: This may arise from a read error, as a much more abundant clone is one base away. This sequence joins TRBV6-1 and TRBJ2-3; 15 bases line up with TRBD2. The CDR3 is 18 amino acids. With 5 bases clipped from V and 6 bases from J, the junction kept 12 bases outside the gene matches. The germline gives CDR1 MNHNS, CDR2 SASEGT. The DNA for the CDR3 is TGTGCCAGCAGTCTTGGACTAGCGGGGGGGCATCCGAGCGATACGCAGTATTTT. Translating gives CASSLGLAGGHPSDTQYF.

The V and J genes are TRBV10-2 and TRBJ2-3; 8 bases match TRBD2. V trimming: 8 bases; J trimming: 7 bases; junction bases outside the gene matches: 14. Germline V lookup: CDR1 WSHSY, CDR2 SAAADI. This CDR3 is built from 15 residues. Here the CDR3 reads CASFGVSGGHNTQYF. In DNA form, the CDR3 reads TGCGCCAGCTTTGGTGTATCGGGGGGGCATAATACGCAGTATTTT.

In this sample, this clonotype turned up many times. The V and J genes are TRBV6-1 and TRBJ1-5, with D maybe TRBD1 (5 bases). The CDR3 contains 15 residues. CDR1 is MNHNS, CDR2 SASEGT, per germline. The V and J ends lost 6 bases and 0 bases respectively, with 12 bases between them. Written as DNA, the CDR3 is TGTGCCAGCAGCCTACTGACAGTTAGCAATCAGCCCCAGCATTTT. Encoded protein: CASSLLTVSNQPQHF.

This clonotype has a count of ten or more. CDR3 sequence: CASSLDRANEKLFF. CDR3 in DNA: TGCGCCAGCAGCCTGGACAGGGCGAATGAAAAACTGTTTTTT. The chain links TRBV5-1 to TRBJ1-4; TRBD1 aligns across 8 bases. This CDR3 is built from 14 residues. CDR1 SGHRS and CDR2 YFSETQ come from the germline V gene. V lost 4 bases and J lost 5; bases outside the gene matches: 4.

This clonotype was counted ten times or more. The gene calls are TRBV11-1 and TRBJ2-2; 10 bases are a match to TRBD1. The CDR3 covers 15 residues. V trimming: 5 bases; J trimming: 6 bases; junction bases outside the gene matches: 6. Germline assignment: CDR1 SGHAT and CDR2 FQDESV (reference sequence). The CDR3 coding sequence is TGTGCCAGCAGCCCGGACAGGGGGAGGTCCGGGGAGCTGTTTTTT. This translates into CASSPDRGRSGELFF. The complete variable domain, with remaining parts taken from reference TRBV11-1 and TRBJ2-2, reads EAEVAQSPRYKITEKSQAVAFWCDPISGHATLYWYRQILGQGPELLVQFQDESVVDDSQLPKDRFSAERLKGVDSTLKIQPAELGDSAMYLCASSPDRGRSGELFFGEGSRLTVL.

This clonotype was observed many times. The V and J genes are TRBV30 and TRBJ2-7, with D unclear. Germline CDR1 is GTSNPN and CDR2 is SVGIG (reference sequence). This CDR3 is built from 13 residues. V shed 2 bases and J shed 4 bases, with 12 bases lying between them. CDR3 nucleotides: TGTGCCTGGAGTTCGCAGGAACCTTACGAGCAGTACTTC. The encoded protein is CAWSSQEPYEQYF.

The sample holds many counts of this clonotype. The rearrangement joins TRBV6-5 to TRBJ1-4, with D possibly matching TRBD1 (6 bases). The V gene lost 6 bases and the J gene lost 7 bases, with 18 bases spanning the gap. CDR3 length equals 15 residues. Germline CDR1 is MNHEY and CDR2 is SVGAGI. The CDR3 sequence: CASSDTGLGGEKLFF. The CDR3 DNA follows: TGTGCCAGCAGCGACACAGGTTTAGGGGGTGAAAAACTGTTTTTT.